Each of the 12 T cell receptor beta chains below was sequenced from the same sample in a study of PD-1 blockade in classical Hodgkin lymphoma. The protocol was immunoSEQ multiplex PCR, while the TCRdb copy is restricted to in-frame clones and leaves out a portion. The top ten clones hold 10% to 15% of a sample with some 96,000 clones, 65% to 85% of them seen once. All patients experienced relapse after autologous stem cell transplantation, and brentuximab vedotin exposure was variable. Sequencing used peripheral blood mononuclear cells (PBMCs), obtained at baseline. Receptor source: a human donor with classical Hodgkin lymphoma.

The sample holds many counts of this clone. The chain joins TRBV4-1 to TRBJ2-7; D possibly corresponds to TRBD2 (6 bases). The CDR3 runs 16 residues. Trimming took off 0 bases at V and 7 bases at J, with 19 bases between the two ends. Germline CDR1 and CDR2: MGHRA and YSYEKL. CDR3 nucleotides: TGCGCCAGCAGCCAAGAAGTGTCCTGGGGAGGTGATGAGCAGTACTTC. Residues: CASSQEVSWGGDEQYF.

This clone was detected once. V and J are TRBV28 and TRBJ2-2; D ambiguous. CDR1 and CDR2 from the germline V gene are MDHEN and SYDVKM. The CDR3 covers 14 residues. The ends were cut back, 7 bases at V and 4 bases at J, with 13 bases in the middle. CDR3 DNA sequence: TGTGCCAGCAAAGACCAACAACTCACCGGGGAGCTGTTTTTT. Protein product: CASKDQQLTGELFF.

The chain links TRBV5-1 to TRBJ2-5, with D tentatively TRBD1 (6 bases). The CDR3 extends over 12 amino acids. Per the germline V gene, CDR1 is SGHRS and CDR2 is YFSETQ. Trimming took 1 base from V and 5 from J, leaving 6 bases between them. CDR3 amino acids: CASSLRGETQYF. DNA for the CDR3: TGCGCCAGCAGCTTGAGGGGGGAGACCCAGTACTTC.

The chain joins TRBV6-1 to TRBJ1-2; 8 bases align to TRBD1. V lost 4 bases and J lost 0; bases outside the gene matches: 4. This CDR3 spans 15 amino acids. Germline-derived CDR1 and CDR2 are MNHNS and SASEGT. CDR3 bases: TGTGCCAGCAGTGCGCCGGACAGGGCTAACTATGGCTACACCTTC. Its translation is CASSAPDRANYGYTF.

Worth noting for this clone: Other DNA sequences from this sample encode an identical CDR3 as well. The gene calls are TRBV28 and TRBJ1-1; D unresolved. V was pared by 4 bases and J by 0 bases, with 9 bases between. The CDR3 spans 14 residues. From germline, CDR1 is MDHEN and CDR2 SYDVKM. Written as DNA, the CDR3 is TGTGCCAGCAGTTCTGGGCCCTTGAACACTGAAGCTTTCTTT. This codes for CASSSGPLNTEAFF.

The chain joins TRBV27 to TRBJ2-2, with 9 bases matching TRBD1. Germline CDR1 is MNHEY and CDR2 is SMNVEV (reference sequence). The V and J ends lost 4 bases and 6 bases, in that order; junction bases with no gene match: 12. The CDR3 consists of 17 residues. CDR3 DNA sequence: TGTGCCAGCAGTTGGGGCTTAACCGGGACAGGGCCCGGGGAGCTGTTTTTT. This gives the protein CASSWGLTGTGPGELFF.

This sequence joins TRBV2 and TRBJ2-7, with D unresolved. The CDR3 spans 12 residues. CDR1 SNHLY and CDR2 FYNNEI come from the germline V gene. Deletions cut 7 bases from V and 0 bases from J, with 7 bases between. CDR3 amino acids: CASTGDSYEQYF. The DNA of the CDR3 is TGTGCCAGCACCGGTGACTCCTACGAGCAGTACTTC. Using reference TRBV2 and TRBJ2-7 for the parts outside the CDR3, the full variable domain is EPEVTQTPSHQVTQMGQEVILRCVPISNHLYFYWYRQILGQKVEFLVSFYNNEISEKSEIFDDQFSVERPDGSNFTLKIRSTKLEDSAMYFCASTGDSYEQYFGPGTRLTVT.

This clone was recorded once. CDR3 sequence (DNA): TGCGCCAGCAGCTTGGGGGGATCAACTAATGAAAAACTGTTTTTT. Its translation: CASSLGGSTNEKLFF. This chain uses TRBV5-1 with TRBJ1-4; D unclear. The CDR3 consists of 15 residues. V lost 0 bases and J 0 bases, leaving 6 bases between the germline ends. The germline gives CDR1 SGHRS, CDR2 YFSETQ.

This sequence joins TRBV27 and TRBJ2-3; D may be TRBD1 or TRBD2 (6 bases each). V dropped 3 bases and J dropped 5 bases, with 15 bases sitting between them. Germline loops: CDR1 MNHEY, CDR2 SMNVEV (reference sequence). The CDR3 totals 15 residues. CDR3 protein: CASSFGWRDKDTQYF. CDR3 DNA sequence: TGTGCCAGCAGTTTTGGGTGGAGGGACAAAGATACGCAGTATTTT.

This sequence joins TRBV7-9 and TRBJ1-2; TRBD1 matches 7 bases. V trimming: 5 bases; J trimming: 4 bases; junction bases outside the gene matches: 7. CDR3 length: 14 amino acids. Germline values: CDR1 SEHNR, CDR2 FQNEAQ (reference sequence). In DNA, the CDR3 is TGTGCCAGCAGCAGGACAGGAGCCTCCTATGGCTACACCTTC. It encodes CASSRTGASYGYTF.

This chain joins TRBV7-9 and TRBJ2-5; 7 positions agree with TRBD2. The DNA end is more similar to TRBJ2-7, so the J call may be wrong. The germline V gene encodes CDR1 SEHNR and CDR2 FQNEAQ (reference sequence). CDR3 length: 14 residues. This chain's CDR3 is CASSFLAESYEQYF. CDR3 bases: TGTGCCAGCAGCTTTCTAGCGGAGTCCTACGAGCAGTACTTC.

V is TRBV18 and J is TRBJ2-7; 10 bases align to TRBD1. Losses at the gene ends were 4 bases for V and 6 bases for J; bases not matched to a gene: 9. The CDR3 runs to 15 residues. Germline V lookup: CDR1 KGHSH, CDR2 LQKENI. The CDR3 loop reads CASSRQTGGNGEQYF. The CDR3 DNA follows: TGTGCCAGCTCACGTCAGACAGGGGGCAACGGCGAGCAGTACTTC.